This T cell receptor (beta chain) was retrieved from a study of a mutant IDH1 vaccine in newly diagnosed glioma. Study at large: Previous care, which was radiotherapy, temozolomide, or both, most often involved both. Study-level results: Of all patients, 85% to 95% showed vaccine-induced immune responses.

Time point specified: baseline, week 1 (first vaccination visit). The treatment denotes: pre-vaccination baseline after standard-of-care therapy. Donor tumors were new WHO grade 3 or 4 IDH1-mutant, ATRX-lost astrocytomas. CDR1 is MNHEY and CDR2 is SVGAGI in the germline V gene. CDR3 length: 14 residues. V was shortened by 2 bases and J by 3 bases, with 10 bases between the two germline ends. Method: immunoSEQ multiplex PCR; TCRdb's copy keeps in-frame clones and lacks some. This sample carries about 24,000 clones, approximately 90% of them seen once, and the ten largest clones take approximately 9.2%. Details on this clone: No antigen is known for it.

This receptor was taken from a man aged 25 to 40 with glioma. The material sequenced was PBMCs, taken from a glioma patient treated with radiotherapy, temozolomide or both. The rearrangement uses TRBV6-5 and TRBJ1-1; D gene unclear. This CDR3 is CASSYSTDDTEAFF. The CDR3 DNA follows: TGTGCCAGCAGTTACAGTACAGATGACACTGAAGCTTTCTTT.